This T cell receptor beta chain was sequenced during a study of CD8 T cells in Susac syndrome. RNA totalling about 0.5 to 1 ug underwent reverse transcription with random hexamers. Multiplex immunoSEQ PCR targeted 54 Vbeta and 13 Jbeta TCR beta segments. TCRdb fed the immunoSEQ multiplex PCR reads into MiXCR, producing one record per CDR3 protein. Here the sample spans under 550,000 distinct CDR3 sequences, about 85% being singletons. The CDR3 length is 14 residues. Trimming removed 5 bases at V and 5 bases at J, with 15 bases between. Germline-derived CDR1 and CDR2 are SGHAT and FQNNGV. This clonotype turned up a few times. The multiple sclerosis control cohort comprised treatment-naive individuals presenting with stable or active relapsing-remitting disease. TEMRA cells were FACS-enriched, with CD8+ and CD4+ T cells isolated negatively.

This clonotype was obtained from a human donor with multiple sclerosis. Sequenced material: CD8+ T cells from PBMCs. The genes are TRBV11-2 and TRBJ1-1; D might be TRBD1 (5 bases). The CDR3 DNA follows: TGTGCCAGCAGCCAGACCACAGGTGGAACTGAAGCTTTCTTT. As protein: CASSQTTGGTEAFF.